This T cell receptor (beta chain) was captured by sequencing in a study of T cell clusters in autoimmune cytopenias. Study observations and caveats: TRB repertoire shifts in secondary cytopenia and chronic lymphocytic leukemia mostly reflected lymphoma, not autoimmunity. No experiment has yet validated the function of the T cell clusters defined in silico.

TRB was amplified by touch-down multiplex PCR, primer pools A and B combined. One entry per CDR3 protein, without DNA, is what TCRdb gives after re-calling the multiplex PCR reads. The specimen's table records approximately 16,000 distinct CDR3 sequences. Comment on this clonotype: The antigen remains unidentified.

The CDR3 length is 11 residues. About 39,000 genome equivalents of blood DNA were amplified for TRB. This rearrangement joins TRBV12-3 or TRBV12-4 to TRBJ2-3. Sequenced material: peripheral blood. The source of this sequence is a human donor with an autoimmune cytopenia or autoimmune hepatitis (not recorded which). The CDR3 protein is CASRLRDTQYF.